The clone carrying this T cell receptor beta chain was found once. The CDR3 is 15 amino acids. Trimming at V came to 1 base and at J to 2 bases, leaving 3 bases not matched to a gene. Per the germline V gene, CDR1 is SGHTA and CDR2 is FQGTGA. This record comes from a study of cytomegalovirus exposure and HLA in healthy donors. Primers: 60 Vbeta forward and 13 Jbeta reverse. Assay: immunoSEQ multiplex PCR; the TCRdb copy retains only in-frame clones and omits some. The sample records 150,000 to 200,000 clones, about three quarters being singletons. V gene TRBV7-3 combines with J gene TRBJ1-2, with TRBD1 matching 8 bases. The sequence derives from a woman in her thirties or forties in good health and CMV-seronegative. Sequencing was carried out using PBMCs. The CDR3 sequence: CASSLSGDRNYGYTF. The CDR3, as DNA: TGTGCCAGCAGCTTAAGTGGGGACAGGAACTATGGCTACACCTTC.